The rows below give T cell receptor beta chains drawn from one sample of a study of shared clonotypes between healthy human individuals. Sequenced by immunoSEQ multiplex PCR; TCRdb stores in-frame clones only, minus some. The data show 190,000 or so clones, roughly 70% seen once. The sequencing sample was made of memory CD4+ T cells sorted from blood. The receptors were gathered from a young man in good health. Both conserved end residues are part of each CDR3. D genes are given only for firm matches. A clone size is listed for some rows: how often the clone was seen (once, few, many), or a class if it is expanded.

D gene: TRBD1
clone size: NA
V gene: TRBV28
J gene: TRBJ1-4
CDR3 DNA: TGTGCCAGCAGTACACAGACAGGGGGAGATGAAAAACTGTTTTTT
CDR3 protein: CASSTQTGGDEKLFF

D gene: NA
clone size: NA
V gene: TRBV7-3
J gene: TRBJ2-7
CDR3 DNA: TGTGCCAGCAGCTTATACGCAGGGGACTCCTACGAGCAGTACTTC
CDR3 protein: CASSLYAGDSYEQYF

D gene: NA
clone size: NA
V gene: TRBV12-5
J gene: TRBJ1-1
CDR3 DNA: TGTGCTAGTGCTCCCGGGCGGGGAGACACTGAAGCTTTCTTT
CDR3 protein: CASAPGRGDTEAFF

D gene: NA
clone size: NA
V gene: TRBV6-5
J gene: TRBJ2-1
CDR3 DNA: TGTGCCAGCAGTTACGGCGCAAGGGGGGAGCAGTTCTTC
CDR3 protein: CASSYGARGEQFF

D gene: NA
clone size: NA
V gene: TRBV5-4
J gene: TRBJ2-5
CDR3 DNA: TGTGCCAGCAGCTCACCGGGGCGGGGCGGCCAAGAGACCCAGTACTTC
CDR3 protein: CASSSPGRGGQETQYF

D gene: NA
clone size: NA
V gene: TRBV5-1
J gene: TRBJ2-2
CDR3 DNA: TGCGCCAGCAGCTTGCGTACGAGCGCCGGGGAGCTGTTTTTT
CDR3 protein: CASSLRTSAGELFF

D gene: TRBD2
clone size: NA
V gene: TRBV5-1
J gene: TRBJ2-5
CDR3 DNA: TGCGCCAGCAGCTCGGGACTAGCGGGCAAAGAGACCCAGTACTTC
CDR3 protein: CASSSGLAGKETQYF

D gene: NA
clone size: NA
V gene: TRBV27
J gene: TRBJ1-2
CDR3 DNA: TGTGCCAGCAGTTTTGAAGGGTCAGATGGCTACACCTTC
CDR3 protein: CASSFEGSDGYTF

D gene: TRBD2
clone size: NA
V gene: TRBV7-3
J gene: TRBJ2-1
CDR3 DNA: TGTGCCAGCAGCCCCCACGGGACTAGCGGATTCTCCTACAATGAGCAGTTCTTC
CDR3 protein: CASSPHGTSGFSYNEQFF

D gene: NA
clone size: NA
V gene: TRBV6-6
J gene: TRBJ2-2
CDR3 DNA: TGTGCCAGCGCCCAGGGGTCTTGGACCGGGGAGCTGTTTTTT
CDR3 protein: CASAQGSWTGELFF

D gene: TRBD2
clone size: NA
V gene: TRBV10-3
J gene: TRBJ2-7
CDR3 DNA: TGTGCCATCAGTGAGTCGAGGCGGGAGAGCGCCCACGAGCAGTACTTC
CDR3 protein: CAISESRRESAHEQYF

D gene: NA
clone size: NA
V gene: TRBV5-1
J gene: TRBJ2-7
CDR3 DNA: TGCGCAGCAAGACGACGATCCCCGAAACCGGGGTACGAGCAGTACTTC
CDR3 protein: CAARRRSPKPGYEQYF

D gene: TRBD2
clone size: NA
V gene: TRBV2
J gene: TRBJ2-1
CDR3 DNA: TGTGCCAGCAGTACTAGCGGGAGAAGGTCGTATGAGCAGTTCTTC
CDR3 protein: CASSTSGRRSYEQFF

D gene: TRBD1
clone size: NA
V gene: TRBV5-1
J gene: TRBJ1-1
CDR3 DNA: TGCGCCAGCAGCTTGTCGGGACAGATGAACACTGAAGCTTTCTTT
CDR3 protein: CASSLSGQMNTEAFF

D gene: NA
clone size: NA
V gene: TRBV19
J gene: TRBJ2-2
CDR3 DNA: TGTGCCAGTAGTATAGCAAGGTCCGGGGAGCTGTTTTTT
CDR3 protein: CASSIARSGELFF

D gene: NA
clone size: few
V gene: TRBV5-4
J gene: TRBJ1-1
CDR3 DNA: TGTGCCAGCAGCTTGGTCACGGGCTTTGAAGCTTTCTTT
CDR3 protein: CASSLVTGFEAFF

D gene: TRBD2
clone size: NA
V gene: TRBV5-4
J gene: TRBJ2-7
CDR3 DNA: TGTGCCAGCAGCTTAGTAGGCGGGAGAACGAGGTACGAGCAGTACTTC
CDR3 protein: CASSLVGGRTRYEQYF

D gene: TRBD1
clone size: once
V gene: TRBV5-6
J gene: TRBJ1-5
CDR3 DNA: TGTGCCAGCAGCCCAGGGGGCGATCAGCCCCAGCATTTT
CDR3 protein: CASSPGGDQPQHF

D gene: TRBD2
clone size: NA
V gene: TRBV7-3
J gene: TRBJ2-2
CDR3 DNA: TGTGCCAGCAGCCCCCCGGGAAGCGGGAGGGCCTTTGGGGAGCTGTTTTTT
CDR3 protein: CASSPPGSGRAFGELFF

D gene: NA
clone size: few
V gene: TRBV5-1
J gene: TRBJ1-1
CDR3 DNA: TGCGCCAGCAGCTTGGACACCAACACTGAAGCTTTCTTT
CDR3 protein: CASSLDTNTEAFF

D gene: NA
clone size: NA
V gene: TRBV2
J gene: TRBJ2-1
CDR3 DNA: TGTGCCAGCAGTGAAACCCACGGGACAGAGCAGTTCTTC
CDR3 protein: CASSETHGTEQFF

D gene: NA
clone size: NA
V gene: TRBV18
J gene: TRBJ1-1
CDR3 DNA: TGTGCCAGCTCACCTTCGGGCGGTGGAACTGAAGCTTTCTTT
CDR3 protein: CASSPSGGGTEAFF

D gene: NA
clone size: NA
V gene: TRBV6-5
J gene: TRBJ1-5
CDR3 DNA: TGTGCCAGCAGCTCTACAGGATATCAGCCCCAGCATTTT
CDR3 protein: CASSSTGYQPQHF

D gene: TRBD1
clone size: NA
V gene: TRBV10-3
J gene: TRBJ1-2
CDR3 DNA: TGTGCCATCCTTGTCACAGGGGGCTCTAACTATGGCTACACCTTC
CDR3 protein: CAILVTGGSNYGYTF

D gene: NA
clone size: few
V gene: TRBV6-5
J gene: TRBJ1-1
CDR3 DNA: TGTGCCAGCAGGGGACTGACGAACACTGAAGCTTTCTTT
CDR3 protein: CASRGLTNTEAFF

D gene: TRBD2
clone size: NA
V gene: TRBV7-6
J gene: TRBJ2-1
CDR3 DNA: TGTGCCAGCAGCCCTCGACTAGCGGGAGACGAGGATGAGCAGTTCTTC
CDR3 protein: CASSPRLAGDEDEQFF

D gene: NA
clone size: NA
V gene: TRBV19
J gene: TRBJ1-2
CDR3 DNA: TGTGCCAGTAGAGGAACAGCCTATGGCTACACCTTC
CDR3 protein: CASRGTAYGYTF

D gene: NA
clone size: NA
V gene: TRBV7-3
J gene: TRBJ1-5
CDR3 DNA: TGTGCCAGCAGCATATCCCACGGAAGCAATCAGCCCCAGCATTTT
CDR3 protein: CASSISHGSNQPQHF

D gene: NA
clone size: many
V gene: TRBV2
J gene: TRBJ2-5
CDR3 DNA: TGTGCCAGCAGGACAGGTGTGGAGACCCAGTACTTC
CDR3 protein: CASRTGVETQYF

D gene: NA
clone size: NA
V gene: TRBV20-1
J gene: TRBJ2-7
CDR3 DNA: TGCAGTCTGAACAGGGTCGGCGAGCAGTACTTC
CDR3 protein: CSLNRVGEQYF

D gene: NA
clone size: NA
V gene: TRBV2
J gene: TRBJ2-3
CDR3 DNA: TGTGCCAGCAGGAGGAACACAGATACGCAGTATTTT
CDR3 protein: CASRRNTDTQYF

D gene: TRBD2
clone size: NA
V gene: TRBV14
J gene: TRBJ2-1
CDR3 DNA: TGTGCCAGCAGCCAAGGAGGACTAGCTGGGAATGAGCAGTTCTTC
CDR3 protein: CASSQGGLAGNEQFF

D gene: TRBD1
clone size: many
V gene: TRBV6-1
J gene: TRBJ2-7
CDR3 DNA: TGTGCCAGCAGTATTGACAGGGCCTACGAGCAGTACTTC
CDR3 protein: CASSIDRAYEQYF

D gene: NA
clone size: NA
V gene: TRBV29-1
J gene: TRBJ2-1
CDR3 DNA: TGCAGCGCGGGTGGCGGGACTTCCTACAATGAGCAGTTCTTC
CDR3 protein: CSAGGGTSYNEQFF

D gene: NA
clone size: once
V gene: TRBV5-6
J gene: TRBJ1-3
CDR3 DNA: TGTGCTTCTGGGGCAGGGCCCAACTCTGGAAACACCATATATTTT
CDR3 protein: CASGAGPNSGNTIYF